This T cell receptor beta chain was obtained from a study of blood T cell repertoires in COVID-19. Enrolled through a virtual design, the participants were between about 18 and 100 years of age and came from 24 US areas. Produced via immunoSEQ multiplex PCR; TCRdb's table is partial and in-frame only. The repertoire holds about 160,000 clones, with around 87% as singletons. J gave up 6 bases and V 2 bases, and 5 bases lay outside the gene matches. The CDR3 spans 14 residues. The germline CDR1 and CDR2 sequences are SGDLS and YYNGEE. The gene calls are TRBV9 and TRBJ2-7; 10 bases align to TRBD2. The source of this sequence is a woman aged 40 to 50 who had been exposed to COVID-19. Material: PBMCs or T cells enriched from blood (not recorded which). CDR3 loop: CASSVTLAGVEQYF. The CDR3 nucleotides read TGTGCCAGCAGCGTTACCCTAGCGGGGGTCGAGCAGTACTTC.